This T cell receptor (beta chain) was documented in a study of T-cell memory formation after mild COVID-19. General study results and limits: Those CD4+ clones that contracted were mainly in CM and EM (CD8+ ones in EMRA).

There are a few counts of this clonotype. As yet, its antigen is unknown. Using its own MiXCR run on the 5' RACE reads, TCRdb lists one record per CDR3 protein. Counted here are more than 450,000 distinct CDR3 sequences, more than 15% occurring once; the ten biggest clones make up 12%. This CDR3 is built from 13 residues. Trimming removed 2 bases at V and 8 bases at J, with 12 bases between. In germline, CDR1 is SGHVS, CDR2 FQNEAQ. The clonotype was recovered from an adult woman who had mild COVID-19 (a few samples of this study predate the infection). Cell type and time point are not known. The sample taken for sequencing was PBMCs or a T cell subset sorted from them (not recorded which). The chain uses TRBV7-8 and TRBJ1-1; tentative D call: TRBD1 (5 bases). CDR3 sequence: CASSLSIGTEAFF. For the CDR3, the DNA is TGTGCCAGCAGCTTATCAATCGGGACCGAAGCTTTCTTT.